This T cell receptor beta chain came from a study of control samples from healthy donors and cancer patients (dated by TCRdb to 2019 to 2021). Libraries came from the immunoSEQ multiplex PCR assay. The source is immuneACCESS, and TCRdb retained only in-frame sequences with V and J called. Part of the clones is not carried over; for the studies checked, unresolved V genes explain less than half of this, and the remainder is unexplained. The sample profile shows 130,000 or so clones; about nine tenths of them were found once. The ten largest clones add up to about 2.5% of the sample. To note about this clone: Its cognate antigen has yet to be identified. No base quality values were provided; no much bigger clone lies one nucleotide off.

Reading from cysteine to phenylalanine, the CDR3 counts 17 amino acids. This entry keeps only the CDR3 DNA: 51 bases, framed from base 1. CDR1 and CDR2, looked up from the germline V gene, are SGHRS and YFSETQ. Trimming takes 0 bases from V and 4 bases from J, and the germline ends sit 18 bases apart. Sequencing was carried out using blood. The clonotype was recovered from a man between 35 and 55 years old in good health. This receptor chain uses TRBV5-1 and TRBJ2-3, with TRBD2 tentatively as D gene (7 bases match). The CDR3 reads CASSLEGGRGLADTQYF. The nucleotide sequence reads as follows: TGCGCCAGCAGCTTGGAGGGGGGGCGGGGGCTAGCAGATACGCAGTATTTT.